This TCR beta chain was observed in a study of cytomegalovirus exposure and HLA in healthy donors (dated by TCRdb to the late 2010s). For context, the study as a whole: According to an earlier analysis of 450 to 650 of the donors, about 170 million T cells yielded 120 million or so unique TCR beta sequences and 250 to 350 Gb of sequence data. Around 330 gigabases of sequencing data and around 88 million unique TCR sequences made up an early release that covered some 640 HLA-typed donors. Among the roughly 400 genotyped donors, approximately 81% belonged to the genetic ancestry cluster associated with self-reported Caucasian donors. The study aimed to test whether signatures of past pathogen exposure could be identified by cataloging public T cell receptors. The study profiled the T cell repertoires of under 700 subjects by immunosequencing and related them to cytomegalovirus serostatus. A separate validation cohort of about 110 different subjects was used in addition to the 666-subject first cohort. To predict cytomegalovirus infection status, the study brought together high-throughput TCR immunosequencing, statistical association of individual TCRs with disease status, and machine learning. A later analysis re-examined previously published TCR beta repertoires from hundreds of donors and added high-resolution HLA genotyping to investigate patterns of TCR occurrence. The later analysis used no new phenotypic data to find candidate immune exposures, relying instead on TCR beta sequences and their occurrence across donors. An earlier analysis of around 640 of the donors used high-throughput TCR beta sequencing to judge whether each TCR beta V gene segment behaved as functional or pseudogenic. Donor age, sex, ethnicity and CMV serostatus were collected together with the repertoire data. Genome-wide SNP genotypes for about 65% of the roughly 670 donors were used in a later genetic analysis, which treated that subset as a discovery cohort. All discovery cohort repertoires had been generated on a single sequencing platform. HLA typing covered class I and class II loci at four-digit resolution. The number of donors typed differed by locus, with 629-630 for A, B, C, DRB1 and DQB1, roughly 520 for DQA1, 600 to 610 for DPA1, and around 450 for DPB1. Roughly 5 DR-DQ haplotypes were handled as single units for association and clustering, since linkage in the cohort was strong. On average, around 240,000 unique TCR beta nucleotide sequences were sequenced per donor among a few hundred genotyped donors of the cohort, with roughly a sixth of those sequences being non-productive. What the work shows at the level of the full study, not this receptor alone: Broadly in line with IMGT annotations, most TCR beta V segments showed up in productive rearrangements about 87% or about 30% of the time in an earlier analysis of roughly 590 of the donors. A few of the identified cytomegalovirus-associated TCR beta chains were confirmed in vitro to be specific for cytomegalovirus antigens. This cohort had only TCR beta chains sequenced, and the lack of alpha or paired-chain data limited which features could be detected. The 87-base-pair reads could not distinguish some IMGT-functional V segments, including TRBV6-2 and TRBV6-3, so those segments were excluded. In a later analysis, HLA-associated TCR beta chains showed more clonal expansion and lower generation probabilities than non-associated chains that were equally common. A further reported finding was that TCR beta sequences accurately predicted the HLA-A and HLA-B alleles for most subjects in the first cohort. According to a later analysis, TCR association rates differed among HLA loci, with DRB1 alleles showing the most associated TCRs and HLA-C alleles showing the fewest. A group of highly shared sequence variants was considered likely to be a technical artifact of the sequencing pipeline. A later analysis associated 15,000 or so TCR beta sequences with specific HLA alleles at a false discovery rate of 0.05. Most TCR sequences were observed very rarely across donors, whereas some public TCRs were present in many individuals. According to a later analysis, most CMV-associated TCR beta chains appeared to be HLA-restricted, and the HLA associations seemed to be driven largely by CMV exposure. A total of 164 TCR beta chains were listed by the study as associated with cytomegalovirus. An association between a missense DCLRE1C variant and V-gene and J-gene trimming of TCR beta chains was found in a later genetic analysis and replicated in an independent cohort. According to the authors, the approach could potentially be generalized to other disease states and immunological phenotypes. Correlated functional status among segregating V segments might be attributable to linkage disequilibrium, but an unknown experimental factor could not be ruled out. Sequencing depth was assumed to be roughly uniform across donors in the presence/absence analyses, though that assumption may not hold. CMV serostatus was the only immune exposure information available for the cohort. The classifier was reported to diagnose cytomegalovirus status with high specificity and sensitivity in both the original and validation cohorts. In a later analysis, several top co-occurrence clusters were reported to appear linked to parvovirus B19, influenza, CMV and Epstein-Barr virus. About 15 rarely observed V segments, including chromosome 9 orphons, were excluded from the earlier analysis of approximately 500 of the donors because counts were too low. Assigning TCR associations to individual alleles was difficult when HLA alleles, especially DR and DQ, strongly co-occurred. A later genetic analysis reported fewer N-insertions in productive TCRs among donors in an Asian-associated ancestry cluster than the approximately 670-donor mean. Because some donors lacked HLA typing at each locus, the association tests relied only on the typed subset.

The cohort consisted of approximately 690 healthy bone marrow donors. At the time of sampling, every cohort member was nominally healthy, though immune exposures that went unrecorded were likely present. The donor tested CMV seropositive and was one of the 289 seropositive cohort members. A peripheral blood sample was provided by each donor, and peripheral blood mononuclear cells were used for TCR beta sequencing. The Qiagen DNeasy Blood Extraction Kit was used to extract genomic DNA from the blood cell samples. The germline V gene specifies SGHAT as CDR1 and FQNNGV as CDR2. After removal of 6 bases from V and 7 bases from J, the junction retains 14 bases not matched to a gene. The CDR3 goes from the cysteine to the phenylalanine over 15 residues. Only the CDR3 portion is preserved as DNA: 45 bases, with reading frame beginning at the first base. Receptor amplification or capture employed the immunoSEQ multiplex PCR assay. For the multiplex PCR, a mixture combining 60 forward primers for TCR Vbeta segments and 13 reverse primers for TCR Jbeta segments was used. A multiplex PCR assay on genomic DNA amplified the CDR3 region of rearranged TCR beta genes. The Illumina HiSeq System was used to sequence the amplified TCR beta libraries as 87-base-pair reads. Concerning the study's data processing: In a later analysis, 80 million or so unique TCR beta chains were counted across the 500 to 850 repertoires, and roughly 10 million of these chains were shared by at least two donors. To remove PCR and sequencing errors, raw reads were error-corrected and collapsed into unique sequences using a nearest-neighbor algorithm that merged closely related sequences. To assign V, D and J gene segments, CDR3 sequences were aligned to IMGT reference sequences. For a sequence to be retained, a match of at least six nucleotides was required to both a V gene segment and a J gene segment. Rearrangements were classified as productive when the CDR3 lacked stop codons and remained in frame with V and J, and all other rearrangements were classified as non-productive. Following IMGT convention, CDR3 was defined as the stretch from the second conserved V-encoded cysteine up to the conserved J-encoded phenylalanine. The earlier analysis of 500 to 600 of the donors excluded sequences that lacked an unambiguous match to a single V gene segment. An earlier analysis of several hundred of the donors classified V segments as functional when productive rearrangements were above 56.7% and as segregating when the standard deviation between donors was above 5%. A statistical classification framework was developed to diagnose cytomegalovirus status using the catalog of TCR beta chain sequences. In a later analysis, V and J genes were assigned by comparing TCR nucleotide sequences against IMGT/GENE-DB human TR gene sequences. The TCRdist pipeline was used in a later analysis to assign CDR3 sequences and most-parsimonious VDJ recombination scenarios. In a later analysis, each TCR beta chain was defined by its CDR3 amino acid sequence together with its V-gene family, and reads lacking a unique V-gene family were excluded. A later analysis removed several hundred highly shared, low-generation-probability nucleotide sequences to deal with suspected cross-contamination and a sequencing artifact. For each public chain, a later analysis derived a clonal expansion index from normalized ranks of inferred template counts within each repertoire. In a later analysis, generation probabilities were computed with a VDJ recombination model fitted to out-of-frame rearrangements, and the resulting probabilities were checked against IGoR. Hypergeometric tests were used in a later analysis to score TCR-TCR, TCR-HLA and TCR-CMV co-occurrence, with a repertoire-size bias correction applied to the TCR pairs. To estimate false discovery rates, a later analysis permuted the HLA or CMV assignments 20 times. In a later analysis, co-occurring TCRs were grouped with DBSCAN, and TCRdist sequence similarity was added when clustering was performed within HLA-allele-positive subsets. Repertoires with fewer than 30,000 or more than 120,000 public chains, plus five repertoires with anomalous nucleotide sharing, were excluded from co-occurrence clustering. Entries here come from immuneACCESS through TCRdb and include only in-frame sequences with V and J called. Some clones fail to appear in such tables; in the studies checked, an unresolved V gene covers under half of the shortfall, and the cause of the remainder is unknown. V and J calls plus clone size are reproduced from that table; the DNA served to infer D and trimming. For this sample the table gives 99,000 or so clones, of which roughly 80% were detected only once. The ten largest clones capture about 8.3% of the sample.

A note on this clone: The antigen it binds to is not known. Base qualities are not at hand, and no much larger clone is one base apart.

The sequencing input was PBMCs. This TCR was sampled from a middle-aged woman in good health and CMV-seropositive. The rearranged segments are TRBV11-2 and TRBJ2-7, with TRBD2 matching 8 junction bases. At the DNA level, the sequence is TGTGCCAGCAGAAAAACCGGGACTAGGTCTGGTGAGCAGTACTTC. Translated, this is CASRKTGTRSGEQYF.